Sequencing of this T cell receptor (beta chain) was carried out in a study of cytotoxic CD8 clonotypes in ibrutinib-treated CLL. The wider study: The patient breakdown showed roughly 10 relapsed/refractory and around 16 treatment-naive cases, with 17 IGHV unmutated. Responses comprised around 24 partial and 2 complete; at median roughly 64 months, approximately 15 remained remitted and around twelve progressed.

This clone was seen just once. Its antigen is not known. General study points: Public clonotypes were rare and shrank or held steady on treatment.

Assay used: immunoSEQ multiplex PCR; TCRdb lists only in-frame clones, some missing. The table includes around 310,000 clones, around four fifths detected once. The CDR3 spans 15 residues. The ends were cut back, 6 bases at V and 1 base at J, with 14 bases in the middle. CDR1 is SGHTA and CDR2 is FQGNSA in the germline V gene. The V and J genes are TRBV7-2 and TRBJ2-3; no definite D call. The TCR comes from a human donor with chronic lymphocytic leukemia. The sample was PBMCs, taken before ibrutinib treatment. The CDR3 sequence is CASSTGSTGTDTQYF. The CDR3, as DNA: TGTGCCAGCAGTACGGGTAGCACTGGCACAGATACGCAGTATTTT.